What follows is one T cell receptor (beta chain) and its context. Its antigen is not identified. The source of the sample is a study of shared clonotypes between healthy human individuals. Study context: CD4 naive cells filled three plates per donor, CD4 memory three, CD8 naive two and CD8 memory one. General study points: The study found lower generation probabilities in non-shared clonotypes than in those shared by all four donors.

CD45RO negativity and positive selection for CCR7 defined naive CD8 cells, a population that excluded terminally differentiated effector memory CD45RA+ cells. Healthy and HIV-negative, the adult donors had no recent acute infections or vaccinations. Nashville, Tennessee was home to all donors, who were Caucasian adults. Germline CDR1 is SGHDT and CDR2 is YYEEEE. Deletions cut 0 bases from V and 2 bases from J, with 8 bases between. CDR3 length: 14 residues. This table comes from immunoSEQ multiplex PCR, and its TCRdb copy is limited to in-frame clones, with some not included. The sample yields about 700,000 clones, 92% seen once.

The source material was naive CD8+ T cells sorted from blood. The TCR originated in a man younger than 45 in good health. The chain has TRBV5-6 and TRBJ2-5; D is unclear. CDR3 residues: CASSLDSQQETQYF. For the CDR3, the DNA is TGTGCCAGCAGCTTGGACAGCCAGCAAGAGACCCAGTACTTC.